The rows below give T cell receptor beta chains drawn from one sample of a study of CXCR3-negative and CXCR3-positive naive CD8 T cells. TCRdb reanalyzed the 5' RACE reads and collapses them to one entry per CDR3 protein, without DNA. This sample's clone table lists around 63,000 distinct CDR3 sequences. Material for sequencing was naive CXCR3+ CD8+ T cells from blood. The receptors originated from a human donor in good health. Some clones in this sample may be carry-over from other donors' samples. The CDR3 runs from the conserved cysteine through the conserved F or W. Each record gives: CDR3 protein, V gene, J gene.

cdr3_aa: CASSWDRGKTEAFF
v_call: TRBV7-2
j_call: TRBJ1-1

cdr3_aa: CSVERGSEQFF
v_call: TRBV29-1
j_call: TRBJ2-1

cdr3_aa: CAISEPPGTSGGISEQYF
v_call: TRBV10-3
j_call: TRBJ2-7

cdr3_aa: CASRHLRGGTADEQYF
v_call: TRBV5-6
j_call: TRBJ2-7

cdr3_aa: CSVVGNNEQFF
v_call: TRBV29-1
j_call: TRBJ2-1

cdr3_aa: CASSLLAGNATDTDTQYF
v_call: TRBV7-9
j_call: TRBJ2-3

cdr3_aa: CASSSSGEQYF
v_call: TRBV28
j_call: TRBJ2-7

cdr3_aa: CSFRTSSYEQYF
v_call: TRBV29-1
j_call: TRBJ2-7

cdr3_aa: CASSSGSGNTGELFF
v_call: TRBV28
j_call: TRBJ2-2

cdr3_aa: CASSQDPGNTGELFF
v_call: TRBV4-2
j_call: TRBJ2-2

cdr3_aa: CASSLGPGTRSYNEQFF
v_call: TRBV28
j_call: TRBJ2-1

cdr3_aa: CASSFTEYDNEQFF
v_call: TRBV6-5
j_call: TRBJ2-1

cdr3_aa: CASSPGPLNEQFF
v_call: TRBV11-3
j_call: TRBJ2-1

cdr3_aa: CASSPMGGEHTDTQYF
v_call: TRBV7-9
j_call: TRBJ2-3

cdr3_aa: CATSRDMNTEAFF
v_call: TRBV15
j_call: TRBJ1-1

cdr3_aa: CASSPPTDTQYF
v_call: TRBV7-9
j_call: TRBJ2-3

cdr3_aa: CASGILRDRMRWETQYF
v_call: TRBV7-2
j_call: TRBJ2-5

cdr3_aa: CSARGVPGTDTQYF
v_call: TRBV20-1
j_call: TRBJ2-3

cdr3_aa: CSVEGTATPNTGELFF
v_call: TRBV29-1
j_call: TRBJ2-2

cdr3_aa: CASSYTHGANVLTF
v_call: TRBV6-5
j_call: TRBJ2-6

cdr3_aa: CASSLRDRGETQYF
v_call: TRBV7-9
j_call: TRBJ2-5

cdr3_aa: CASRVTNRGVGVNTEAFF
v_call: TRBV7-9
j_call: TRBJ1-1

cdr3_aa: CSASDGRSYNEQFF
v_call: TRBV20-1
j_call: TRBJ2-1

cdr3_aa: CASSISLAGNYEQYF
v_call: TRBV19
j_call: TRBJ2-7

cdr3_aa: CASSTSGAAYEQYF
v_call: TRBV19
j_call: TRBJ2-7

cdr3_aa: CASSPLTGGFDEQYF
v_call: TRBV19
j_call: TRBJ2-7

cdr3_aa: CAISEGRGGAYNEQFF
v_call: TRBV10-3
j_call: TRBJ2-1

cdr3_aa: CASSQDGTSYEQYF
v_call: TRBV4-2
j_call: TRBJ2-7

cdr3_aa: CSVARGTGELFF
v_call: TRBV29-1
j_call: TRBJ2-2

cdr3_aa: CASSFGYGSDEQFF
v_call: TRBV28
j_call: TRBJ2-1

cdr3_aa: CASSYDLGAGRTGELFF
v_call: TRBV14
j_call: TRBJ2-2

cdr3_aa: CASSPGLEGQQNIQYF
v_call: TRBV7-9
j_call: TRBJ2-4

cdr3_aa: CSVEVAGTEYYEQYF
v_call: TRBV29-1
j_call: TRBJ2-7

cdr3_aa: CASSAGVYSTEAFF
v_call: TRBV18
j_call: TRBJ1-1

cdr3_aa: CASSHLLELANTGELFF
v_call: TRBV4-2
j_call: TRBJ2-2

cdr3_aa: CASKPSWEETQYF
v_call: TRBV28
j_call: TRBJ2-5

cdr3_aa: CASSYTDSSYEQYF
v_call: TRBV6-5
j_call: TRBJ2-7

cdr3_aa: CASSLTGAYNEQFF
v_call: TRBV27
j_call: TRBJ2-1

cdr3_aa: CASSLNRPSFISGSEQYF
v_call: TRBV28
j_call: TRBJ2-7

cdr3_aa: CSARGDSEYEQYF
v_call: TRBV20-1
j_call: TRBJ2-7

cdr3_aa: CSVEDPGQGAATDTQYF
v_call: TRBV29-1
j_call: TRBJ2-3

cdr3_aa: CSVERRETDTQYF
v_call: TRBV29-1
j_call: TRBJ2-3